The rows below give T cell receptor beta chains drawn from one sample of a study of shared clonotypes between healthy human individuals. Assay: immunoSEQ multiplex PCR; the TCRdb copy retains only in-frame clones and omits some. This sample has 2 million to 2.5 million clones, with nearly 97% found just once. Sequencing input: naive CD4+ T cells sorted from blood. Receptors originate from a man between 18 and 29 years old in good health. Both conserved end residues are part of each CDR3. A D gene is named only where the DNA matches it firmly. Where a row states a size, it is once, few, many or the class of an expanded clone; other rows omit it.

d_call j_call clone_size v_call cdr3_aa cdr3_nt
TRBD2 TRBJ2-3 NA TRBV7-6 CASSLDWGGNTDTQYF TGTGCCAGCAGCTTAGATTGGGGGGGGAACACAGATACGCAGTATTTT
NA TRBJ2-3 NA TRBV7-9 CASSRPQGTPSTDTQYF TGTGCCAGCAGCCGTCCCCAGGGGACCCCTAGCACAGATACGCAGTATTTT
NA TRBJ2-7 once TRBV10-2 CASSEWYEQYF TGCGCCAGCAGTGAGTGGTACGAGCAGTACTTC
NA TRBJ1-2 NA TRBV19 CASSVNGQDYGYTF TGTGCCAGTAGCGTAAACGGACAAGACTATGGCTACACCTTC
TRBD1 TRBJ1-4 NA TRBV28 CASSPTGTDLATNEKLFF TGTGCCAGCAGTCCGACCGGGACAGACCTGGCAACTAATGAAAAACTGTTTTTT
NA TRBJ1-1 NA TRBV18 CASSPYEGAGTEAFF TGTGCCAGCTCACCCTACGAGGGCGCGGGCACTGAAGCTTTCTTT
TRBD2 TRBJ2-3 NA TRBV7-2 CASSFRTSGVDTQYF TGTGCCAGCAGCTTTAGGACTAGCGGGGTGGATACGCAGTATTTT
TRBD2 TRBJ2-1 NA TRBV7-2 CASSRLAGIYNEQFF TGTGCCAGCAGCAGACTAGCGGGCATATACAATGAGCAGTTCTTC
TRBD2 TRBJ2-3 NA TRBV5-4 CASSLWSGGTDTQYF TGTGCCAGCAGCTTGTGGAGCGGGGGGACCGATACGCAGTATTTT
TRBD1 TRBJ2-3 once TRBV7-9 CASSSGQGLEYF TGTGCCAGCAGCTCGGGACAGGGACTTGAGTATTTT
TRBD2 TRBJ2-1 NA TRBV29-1 CSVELGTSGGGRDEQFF TGCAGCGTTGAGCTTGGGACTAGCGGGGGGGGTAGGGATGAGCAGTTCTTC
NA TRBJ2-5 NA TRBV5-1 CASSSGGEGETQYF TGCGCCAGCAGTTCGGGTGGGGAAGGGGAGACCCAGTACTTC
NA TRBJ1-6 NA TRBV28 CASMVSSSYNSPLHF TGTGCCAGCATGGTTAGCAGCTCCTATAATTCACCCCTCCACTTT
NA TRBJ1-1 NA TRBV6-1 CASSRASMNTEAFF TGTGCCAGCAGTCGGGCCTCCATGAACACTGAAGCTTTCTTT
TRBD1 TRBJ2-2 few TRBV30 CAWSPGQGIAGELFF TGTGCCTGGAGCCCGGGACAGGGGATCGCCGGGGAGCTGTTTTTT
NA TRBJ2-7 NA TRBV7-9 CASSLQGQSHEQYF TGTGCCAGCAGCTTACAGGGGCAGAGCCACGAGCAGTACTTC
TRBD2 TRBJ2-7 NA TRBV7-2 CASSLAAGGVYEQYF TGTGCCAGCAGCTTAGCGGCGGGAGGAGTCTACGAGCAGTACTTC
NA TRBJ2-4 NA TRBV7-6 CASSPRPGGENIQYF TGTGCCAGCAGCCCCCGCCCAGGGGGGGAAAACATTCAGTACTTC
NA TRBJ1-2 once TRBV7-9 CASSGGPDDYGYTF TGTGCCAGCAGCGGCGGCCCAGATGACTATGGCTACACCTTC
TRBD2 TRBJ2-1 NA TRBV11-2 CASSLATGTSGYNEQFF TGTGCCAGCAGCTTAGCTACCGGGACTAGCGGATACAATGAGCAGTTCTTC
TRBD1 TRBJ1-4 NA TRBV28 CASSSDRGNEKLFF TGTGCCAGCAGTTCGGACAGGGGTAATGAAAAACTGTTTTTT
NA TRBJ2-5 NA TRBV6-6 CASSSGGGPLRTQYF TGTGCCAGCAGTTCGGGGGGCGGGCCTCTGCGGACCCAGTACTTC
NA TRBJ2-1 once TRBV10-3 CAISGGVNEQFF TGTGCCATCAGTGGGGGTGTCAATGAGCAGTTCTTC
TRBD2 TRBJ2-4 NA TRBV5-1 CASSSQGGDIQYF TGCGCCAGCAGCTCTCAGGGAGGGGACATTCAGTACTTC
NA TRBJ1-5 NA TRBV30 CAWSVNTGQPQHF TGTGCCTGGAGTGTTAATACTGGACAGCCCCAGCATTTT
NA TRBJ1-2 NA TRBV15 CATSPSGQNYGYTF TGTGCCACCAGCCCCTCGGGTCAGAACTATGGCTACACCTTC
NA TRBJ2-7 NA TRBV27 CASSFGSEQYF TGTGCCAGCAGTTTTGGGTCCGAGCAGTACTTC
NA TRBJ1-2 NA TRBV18 CASSPPNRDYGYTF TGTGCCAGCTCACCACCTAACCGAGACTATGGCTACACCTTC
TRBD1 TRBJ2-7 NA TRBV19 CASSTGQGTYEQYF TGTGCCAGTAGTACGGGACAGGGAACCTACGAGCAGTACTTC
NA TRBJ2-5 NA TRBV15 CATSRAPEYQETQYF TGTGCCACCAGCAGAGCCCCGGAGTACCAAGAGACCCAGTACTTC
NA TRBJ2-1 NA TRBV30 CAWRNGQPILHEQFF TGTGCCTGGAGAAACGGACAGCCCATATTGCATGAGCAGTTCTTC
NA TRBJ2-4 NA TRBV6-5 CASSSPLAKNIQYF TGTGCCAGCAGTTCACCGCTAGCCAAAAACATTCAGTACTTC
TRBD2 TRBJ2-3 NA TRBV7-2 CASSLRLAGRTDTQYF TGTGCCAGCAGCCTCCGTCTAGCGGGGCGCACAGATACGCAGTATTTT
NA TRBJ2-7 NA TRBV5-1 CASSPWTPSYEQYF TGCGCCAGCAGCCCCTGGACACCTTCCTACGAGCAGTACTTC
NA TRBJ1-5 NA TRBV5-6 CASSLFTYSNQPQHF TGTGCCAGCAGCTTGTTTACATATAGCAATCAGCCCCAGCATTTT
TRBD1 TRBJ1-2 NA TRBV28 CASTSGQGGNYGYTF TGTGCCAGCACCTCGGGACAGGGGGGTAACTATGGCTACACCTTC
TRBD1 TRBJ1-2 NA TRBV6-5 CASSYSTGRNGYTF TGTGCCAGCAGTTACTCGACAGGGCGGAATGGCTACACCTTC
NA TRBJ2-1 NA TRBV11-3 CASSSRRDEQFF TGTGCCAGCAGCTCTAGGAGGGATGAGCAGTTCTTC
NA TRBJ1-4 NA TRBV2 CASRITLIELFF TGTGCCAGCAGGATAACACTCATTGAACTGTTTTTT
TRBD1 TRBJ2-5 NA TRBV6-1 CASSVSQGAVETQYF TGTGCCAGCAGTGTCTCACAGGGGGCTGTAGAGACCCAGTACTTC
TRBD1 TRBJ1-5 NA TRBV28 CASSLQGGGQPQHF TGTGCCAGCAGTCTACAGGGGGGCGGGCAGCCCCAGCATTTT